These 8 T cell receptor beta chains originate from one sample sequenced in a study of identical twins. One entry per CDR3 protein, called by TCRdb with MiXCR from the 5' RACE reads. The sample lists about 520,000 distinct CDR3 sequences, 20% to 25% occurring once. The same sample was also used in a study of T cells expressing NK-cell markers.

Sequencing input: CD4+ T cells sorted from blood. The receptors were sampled from a woman between 18 and 29 years old in good health.

This clonotype was found a few times. The chain links TRBV5-5 to TRBJ2-4, with a possible D match to TRBD1 (5 bases). The V and J ends lost 0 bases and 9 bases respectively, with 13 bases between them. Germline V gene lookup returns CDR1 SGHKS and CDR2 YYEKEE (reference sequence). CDR3 size: 14 residues. The DNA for the CDR3 is TGTGCCAGCAGCTTGGAAGGGGCGGTGGCCATTCAGTACTTC. Its translation is CASSLEGAVAIQYF.

This sequence joins TRBV7-2 and TRBJ1-5; 7 bases agree with TRBD1. The CDR3 length is 15 residues. Germline trimming cut 4 bases from V and 6 bases from J; bases unmatched to any gene: 9. In germline, CDR1 is SGHTA, CDR2 FQGNSA. Here the CDR3 DNA reads TGTGCCAGCAGCTCCGAGACAGGGATCAGTCAGCCCCAGCATTTT. As protein: CASSSETGISQPQHF.

V usage is TRBV24-1 and J usage is TRBJ2-3, with 12 positions matching TRBD2. This CDR3 contains 18 residues. Germline values: CDR1 KGHDR, CDR2 SFDVKD. Trimming at V came to 3 bases and at J to 4 bases, leaving 10 bases not matched to a gene. The CDR3 sequence: CATSDPSPSGGAPDTQYF. For the CDR3, the DNA is TGTGCCACCAGTGATCCGTCCCCTAGCGGGGGGGCGCCAGATACGCAGTATTTT.

This clonotype was observed at least ten times. The chain is built from TRBV9 and TRBJ2-1, with D unresolved. This CDR3 has 13 amino acids. V gave up 2 bases and J gave up 7 bases, with 10 bases separating them. Germline V gives CDR1 SGDLS, CDR2 YYNGEE. This chain's CDR3 is CASSVQWKNEQFF. The DNA for the CDR3 is TGTGCCAGCAGCGTGCAGTGGAAGAATGAGCAGTTCTTC.

The V gene is TRBV3-1, the J gene TRBJ2-5, with TRBD2 as a possible D gene (5 bases). With 3 bases removed from V and 5 bases from J, the gap between germline ends came to 13 bases. Germline values: CDR1 LGHDT, CDR2 YNNKEL (reference sequence). The CDR3 has 14 residues. The chain's CDR3 is CASSQGAFMETQYF. CDR3 nucleotide sequence: TGTGCCAGCAGCCAGGGAGCTTTTATGGAGACCCAGTACTTC.

The chain has TRBV20-1 and TRBJ1-5; D is unresolved. The CDR3 totals 14 residues. Germline CDR1 reads DFQATT; CDR2 reads SNEGSKA (reference sequence). Trimming stripped 5 bases from V and 6 bases from J, with 17 bases between. The CDR3 nucleotides read TGCAGTGCTGGAGTAGGGATGGGAAGTCAGCCCCAGCATTTT. It encodes CSAGVGMGSQPQHF.

The chain joins TRBV12-3 or TRBV12-4 to TRBJ1-5, with 8 bases matching TRBD1. Losses at the gene ends were 2 bases for V and 11 bases for J; bases not matched to a gene: 8. This CDR3 is built from 14 residues. The CDR3 reads CASSLRGQVPAQHF. For the CDR3, the DNA is TGTGCCAGCAGTTTAAGGGGACAGGTCCCGGCCCAGCATTTT.

This clonotype has only a few counts. The chain uses TRBV20-1 and TRBJ2-3; 13 bases are shared with TRBD2. CDR3 length: 14 amino acids. In germline, CDR1 is DFQATT, CDR2 SNEGSKA (reference sequence). V dropped 2 bases and J dropped 7; count of bases not matched to a gene: 3. CDR3 coding DNA: TGCAGTGCTAGAACTAGCGGGAGGGCAAATACGCAGTATTTT. It yields the protein CSARTSGRANTQYF.